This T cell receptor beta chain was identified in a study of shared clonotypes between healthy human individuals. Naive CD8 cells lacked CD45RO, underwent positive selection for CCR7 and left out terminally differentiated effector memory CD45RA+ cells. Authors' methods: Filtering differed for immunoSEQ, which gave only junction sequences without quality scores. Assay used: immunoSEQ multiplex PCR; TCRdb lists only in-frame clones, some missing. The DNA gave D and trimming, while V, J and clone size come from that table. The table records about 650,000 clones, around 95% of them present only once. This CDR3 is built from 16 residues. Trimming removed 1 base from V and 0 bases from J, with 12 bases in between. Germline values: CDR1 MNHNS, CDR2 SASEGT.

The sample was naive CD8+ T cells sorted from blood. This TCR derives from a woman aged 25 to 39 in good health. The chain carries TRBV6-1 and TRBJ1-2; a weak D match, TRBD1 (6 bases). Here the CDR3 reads CASSEGTVVSNYGYTF. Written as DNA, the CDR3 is TGTGCCAGCAGTGAAGGGACAGTGGTTTCTAACTATGGCTACACCTTC.